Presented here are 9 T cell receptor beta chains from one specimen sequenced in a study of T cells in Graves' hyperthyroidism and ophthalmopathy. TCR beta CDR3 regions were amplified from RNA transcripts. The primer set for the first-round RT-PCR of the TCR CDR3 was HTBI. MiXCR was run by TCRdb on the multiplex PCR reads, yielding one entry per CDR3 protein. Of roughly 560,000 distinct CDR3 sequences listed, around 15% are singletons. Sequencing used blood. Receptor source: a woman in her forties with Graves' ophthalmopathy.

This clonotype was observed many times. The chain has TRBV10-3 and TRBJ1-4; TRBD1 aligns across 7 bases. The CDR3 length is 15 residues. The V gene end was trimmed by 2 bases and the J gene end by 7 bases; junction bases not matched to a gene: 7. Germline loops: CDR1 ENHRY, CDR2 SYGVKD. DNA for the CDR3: TGTGCCATCAGTGAGAGACAGGGAAGGGGTGAAAAACTGTTTTTT. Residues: CAISERQGRGEKLFF.

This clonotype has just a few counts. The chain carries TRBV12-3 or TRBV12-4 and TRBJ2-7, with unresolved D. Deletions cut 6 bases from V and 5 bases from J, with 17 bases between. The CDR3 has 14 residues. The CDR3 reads CASSQQVGLDEQYF. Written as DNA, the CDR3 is TGTGCCAGCAGCCAGCAAGTGGGTTTGGACGAGCAGTACTTC.

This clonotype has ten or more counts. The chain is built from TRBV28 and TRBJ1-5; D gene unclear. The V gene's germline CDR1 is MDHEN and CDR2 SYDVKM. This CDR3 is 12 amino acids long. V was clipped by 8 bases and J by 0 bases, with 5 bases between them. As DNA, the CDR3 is TGTGCCAGCGTCGATAGCAATCAGCCCCAGCATTTT. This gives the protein CASVDSNQPQHF.

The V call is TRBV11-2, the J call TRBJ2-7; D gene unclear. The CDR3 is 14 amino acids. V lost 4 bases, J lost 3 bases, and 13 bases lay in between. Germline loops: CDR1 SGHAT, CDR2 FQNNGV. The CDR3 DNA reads TGTGCCAGCAGCTCCCCCGTGAGGCACTACGAGCAGTACTTC. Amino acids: CASSSPVRHYEQYF.

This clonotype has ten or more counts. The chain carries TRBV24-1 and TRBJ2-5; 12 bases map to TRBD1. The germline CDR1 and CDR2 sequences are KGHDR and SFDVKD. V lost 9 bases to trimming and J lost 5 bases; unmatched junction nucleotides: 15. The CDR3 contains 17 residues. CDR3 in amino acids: CATELGGGTGGIETQYF. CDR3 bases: TGTGCCACCGAACTCGGCGGAGGGACAGGGGGCATCGAGACCCAGTACTTC.

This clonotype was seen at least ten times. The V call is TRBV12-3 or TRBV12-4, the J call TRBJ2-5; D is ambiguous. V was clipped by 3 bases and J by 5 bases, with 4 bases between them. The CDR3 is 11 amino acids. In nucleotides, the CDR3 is TGTGCCAGCAGTTTCCTGGAGACCCAGTACTTC. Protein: CASSFLETQYF.

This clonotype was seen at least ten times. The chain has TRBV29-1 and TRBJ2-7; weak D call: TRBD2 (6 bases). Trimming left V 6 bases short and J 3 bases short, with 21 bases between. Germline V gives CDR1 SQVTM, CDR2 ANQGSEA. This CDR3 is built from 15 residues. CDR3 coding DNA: TGCAGCGTCGTGGGGGATTGGCGGGGAATCTACGAGCAGTACTTC. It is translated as CSVVGDWRGIYEQYF.

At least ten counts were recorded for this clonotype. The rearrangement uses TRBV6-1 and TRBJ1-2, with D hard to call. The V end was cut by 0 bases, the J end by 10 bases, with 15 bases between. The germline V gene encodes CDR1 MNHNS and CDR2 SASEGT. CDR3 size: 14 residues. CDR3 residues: CASSEAGSSRFYTF. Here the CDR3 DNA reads TGTGCCAGCAGTGAAGCCGGCAGCTCCCGCTTCTACACCTTC.

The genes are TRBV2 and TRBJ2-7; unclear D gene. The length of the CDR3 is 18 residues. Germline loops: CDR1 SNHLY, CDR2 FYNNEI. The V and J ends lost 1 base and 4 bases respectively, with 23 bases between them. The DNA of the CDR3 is TGTGCCAGCAGTGAAGATAAGTGGGCCAGGCAAATGAAGTACGAGCAGTACTTC. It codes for CASSEDKWARQMKYEQYF.